The 3 T cell receptor beta chains given below trace back to one sample, sequenced in a study of shared clonotypes between healthy human individuals. Sequencing was performed with immunoSEQ multiplex PCR; in TCRdb, only in-frame clones are kept and a portion is missing. The table records 2 million to 3 million clones, roughly 93% of them present only once. Sequenced input: naive CD4+ T cells from PBMCs. Subset noted: CD45RA+ positively selected. These receptors were obtained from a man younger than 30 in good health. Some clones in this sample may be carry-over from other donors' samples.

Concerning this clone itself: Within the sample, other DNA sequences also encode this same CDR3. The chain uses TRBV6-4 and TRBJ2-5; 9 nucleotides align to TRBD1. CDR3 length: 14 amino acids. Germline CDR1 reads MRHNA; CDR2 reads SNTAGT. Unmatched junction bases numbered 7, after V lost 6 bases and J lost 5 bases. The CDR3 bases are TGTGCCAGCAGCCCCGGGACAGGGTCTGAGACCCAGTACTTC. It codes for CASSPGTGSETQYF.

V is TRBV20-1 and J is TRBJ1-2; D not resolved. The CDR3 runs 8 residues. The V end lost 6 bases, the J end lost 4 bases, and 0 bases lay between the germline ends. Germline V gene lookup returns CDR1 DFQATT and CDR2 SNEGSKA (reference sequence). CDR3 region: CSAYGYTF. The CDR3 nucleotides are TGCAGTGCCTATGGCTACACCTTC.

V gene TRBV11-3 combines with J gene TRBJ2-3; D is possibly TRBD2 (6 bases). CDR1 SGHNT and CDR2 YENEEA come from the germline V gene. The CDR3 spans 15 residues. Trimming took 4 bases from V and 4 from J, leaving 15 bases between them. The CDR3 region is CASSSEFGGPDTQYF. The DNA for the CDR3 is TGTGCCAGCAGCTCGGAGTTCGGGGGTCCAGATACGCAGTATTTT.